These 25 T cell receptor beta chains came from one sample sequenced in a study of blood T cell repertoires in COVID-19. The method was immunoSEQ multiplex PCR; TCRdb's version includes in-frame clones alone and lacks a portion of them. The data hold about 120,000 clones, with about 79% observed a single time. The sequencing input was peripheral blood. These receptors all come from a man between 65 and 79 years old with acute or convalescent COVID-19.

The chain carries TRBV7-8 and TRBJ1-1, with 8 bases that match TRBD1. The germline V gene encodes CDR1 SGHVS and CDR2 FQNEAQ. The CDR3 covers 15 residues. The J segment lost 4 bases and the V segment lost 3 bases, leaving 7 bases of the junction unmatched. The CDR3 is CASSFSNQGATEAFF. The CDR3 DNA is TGTGCCAGCAGCTTTTCAAATCAGGGGGCCACTGAAGCTTTCTTT.

The chain couples TRBV4-2 to TRBJ1-1; D is unresolved. V was cut by 0 bases and J by 6 bases, with 11 bases left in between. Germline V CDR1 and CDR2: LGHNA, YNFKEQ. This CDR3 comprises 14 residues. The CDR3 reads CASSQDRGIAEAFF. DNA for the CDR3: TGTGCCAGCAGCCAAGATCGAGGTATTGCTGAAGCTTTCTTT.

This clone was recorded once. The chain is built from TRBV3-1 (or the pseudogene TRBV3-2) and TRBJ2-3; D is perhaps TRBD1 (5 bases). Germline assignment: CDR1 LGHDT and CDR2 YNNKEL (reference sequence). Trimming stripped 4 bases from V and 2 bases from J, with 16 bases between. This CDR3 is built from 16 residues. CDR3 DNA: TGTGCCAGCAGCCCCACGACTGGGGCGATCACAGATACGCAGTATTTT. This encodes CASSPTTGAITDTQYF.

J is TRBJ2-3 and V is TRBV10-3, with D perhaps matching TRBD1 (5 bases). The CDR3 runs to 15 residues. Germline assignment: CDR1 ENHRY and CDR2 SYGVKD. V gave up 5 bases and J gave up 0 bases, with 12 bases separating them. The CDR3 coding sequence is TGTGCCATCAGTCTAACAGGTTCTAGCACAGATACGCAGTATTTT. Amino acids: CAISLTGSSTDTQYF.

This clone was counted once. The chain recombines TRBV6-5 with TRBJ2-7; 7 nucleotides agree with TRBD1. Germline CDR1 MNHEY, CDR2 SVGAGI. This CDR3 comprises 13 residues. The trim removed 6 bases at V and 2 bases at J, leaving 4 bases unmatched. CDR3 DNA sequence: TGTGCCAGCAGACAGGGGTCCCCCTACGAGCAGTACTTC. It is translated as CASRQGSPYEQYF.

This sequence joins TRBV21-1 and TRBJ2-3; the D call in the table, TRBD1, was not verified against the DNA. TRBV21-1 is described as a pseudogene. The CDR3 has 15 amino acids. The CDR3 is CASSKAPRKRDTQYF. CDR3 nucleotide sequence: TGTGCCAGCAGCAAAGCCCCCAGGAAACGAGATACGCAGTATTTT.

This clone came up a few times. The chain joins TRBV18 to TRBJ1-2; TRBD1 matches 9 bases. The CDR3 is 15 residues long. V shed 5 bases, J shed 8 bases, and the junction held 12 bases outside the gene matches. Germline V CDR1 and CDR2: KGHSH, LQKENI. CDR3 in amino acids: CASSVRQGGSGGYTF. The CDR3 DNA reads as TGTGCCAGCTCAGTACGACAGGGGGGTTCGGGCGGCTACACCTTC.

The chain combines TRBV6-1 with TRBJ2-7, with 7 bases lining up with TRBD2. CDR1 is MNHNS, CDR2 SASEGT, per germline. The ends lost 10 bases at V and 4 bases at J; junction bases unmatched: 10. This CDR3 region has 13 residues. The CDR3 reads CATGGGEGYEQYF. In DNA form, the CDR3 reads TGTGCCACGGGTGGGGGGGAAGGATACGAGCAGTACTTC.

This chain uses TRBV4-3 with TRBJ1-1, with D unresolved. The germline CDR1 and CDR2 sequences are LGHNA and YSLEER. The V and J ends lost 1 base and 0 bases respectively, with 12 bases between them. This CDR3 is 16 amino acids long. The CDR3 reads CASSQAQLTMNTEAFF. DNA for the CDR3: TGCGCCAGCAGCCAAGCACAGCTTACCATGAACACTGAAGCTTTCTTT.

V is TRBV4-3 and J is TRBJ1-2, with TRBD1 matching over 7 bases. This CDR3 has 13 amino acids. The V gene end was trimmed by 3 bases and the J gene end by 6 bases; junction bases not matched to a gene: 4. Per germline, CDR1 LGHNA and CDR2 YSLEER. The CDR3 bases are TGCGCCAGCAGCCACCGACAGGGAAATGGCTACACCTTC. Translating it yields CASSHRQGNGYTF.

This chain uses TRBV7-2 with TRBJ1-2; 11 positions match TRBD1. The CDR3 has 15 residues. The V and J ends lost 5 bases and 4 bases, in that order; junction bases with no gene match: 6. Germline CDR1 reads SGHTA; CDR2 reads FQGNSA. The CDR3, as DNA: TGTGCCAGCAGCGAAGGACAGGGGGCAAGCTATGGCTACACCTTC. This codes for CASSEGQGASYGYTF.

This rearrangement joins TRBV11-1 to TRBJ1-3; no firm D call. This CDR3 is 13 amino acids long. Germline V gene sequence: CDR1 SGHAT, CDR2 FQDESV (reference sequence). Trimming took off 8 bases at V and 4 bases at J, with 12 bases between the two ends. CDR3 nucleotide sequence: TGTGCCAGCGGACTTAGATCCGGAAACACCATATATTTT. Its protein product is CASGLRSGNTIYF.

The chain recombines TRBV2 with TRBJ1-2; TRBD1 aligns across 9 bases. The V gene end was trimmed by 8 bases and the J gene end by 6 bases; junction bases not matched to a gene: 13. The CDR3 is 15 amino acids. Germline lookup yields CDR1 SNHLY and CDR2 FYNNEI. CDR3 sequence reads: CASARPGQGFHGYTF. CDR3 nucleotide sequence: TGTGCCAGCGCCCGACCGGGACAGGGATTTCATGGCTACACCTTC.

V usage is TRBV18 and J usage is TRBJ1-2; weak D call: TRBD1 (5 bases). The CDR3 extends over 14 amino acids. V was trimmed by 3 bases and J by 4 bases, leaving 12 bases between them. Germline lookup yields CDR1 KGHSH and CDR2 LQKENI. The CDR3 DNA sequence: TGTGCCAGCTCACCGGGACTCCGGACCTATGGCTACACCTTC. It translates to CASSPGLRTYGYTF.

This chain uses TRBV18 with TRBJ2-5; D is possibly TRBD2 (6 bases). The germline gives CDR1 KGHSH, CDR2 LQKENI. The CDR3 is 13 amino acids. Trimming stripped 2 bases from V and 5 bases from J, with 9 bases between. The CDR3 spells CASSPASAETQYF. The CDR3, as DNA: TGTGCCAGCTCACCAGCTAGCGCCGAGACCCAGTACTTC.

The chain has TRBV7-2 and TRBJ2-5; the D gene is possibly TRBD2 (6 bases). The CDR3 loop spans 16 amino acids. Trimming took 0 bases from V and 4 from J, leaving 15 bases between them. Germline loops: CDR1 SGHTA, CDR2 FQGNSA. The DNA for the CDR3 is TGTGCCAGCAGCTTAGCGCCTGGGGGAGCGGGAGAGACCCAGTACTTC. Encoded protein: CASSLAPGGAGETQYF.

In its sample, this clone was seen a few times. V is TRBV4-2 and J is TRBJ1-3; 7 nucleotides agree with TRBD1. CDR3 length equals 18 residues. The J segment lost 0 bases and the V segment lost 4 bases, leaving 12 bases of the junction unmatched. The germline V gene encodes CDR1 LGHNA and CDR2 YNFKEQ. As DNA, the CDR3 is TGTGCCAGCAGCCGAGACAGCCTGGGACAGAACTCTGGAAACACCATATATTTT. The encoded protein is CASSRDSLGQNSGNTIYF.

The gene calls are TRBV7-2 and TRBJ1-2; no firm D call. The CDR3 runs to 15 residues. Trimming took off 5 bases at V and 7 bases at J, with 20 bases between the two ends. The germline V gene has CDR1 SGHTA and CDR2 FQGNSA. The CDR3 DNA reads TGTGCCAGCAGCGCAAGATCGGGATCTGGGAGTGGCTACACCTTC. This sequence encodes CASSARSGSGSGYTF.

This rearrangement joins TRBV12-3 or TRBV12-4 to TRBJ1-2, with D maybe TRBD1 (6 bases). V was clipped by 6 bases and J by 7 bases, with 15 bases between them. The CDR3 contains 13 residues. The CDR3 reads CASRTGGGPGYTF. The CDR3 DNA follows: TGTGCCAGCAGGACAGGAGGCGGTCCTGGCTACACCTTC.

The rearrangement joins TRBV11-2 to TRBJ2-1; 7 positions agree with TRBD2. V shed 4 bases, J shed 6 bases, and the junction held 6 bases outside the gene matches. Germline lookup yields CDR1 SGHAT and CDR2 FQNNGV. This CDR3 contains 14 residues. The chain's CDR3 is CASSYGTTGNEQFF. CDR3 in DNA: TGTGCCAGCAGCTACGGGACTACTGGCAATGAGCAGTTCTTC.

This clone was counted once. V usage is TRBV5-1 and J usage is TRBJ2-7; 12 bases are shared with TRBD2. The ends lost 4 bases at V and 0 bases at J; junction bases unmatched: 14. CDR3 size: 19 residues. In germline, CDR1 is SGHRS, CDR2 YFSETQ. CDR3 protein: CASSAGMTSGGLSSYEQYF. The CDR3 nucleotides read TGCGCCAGCAGCGCCGGAATGACTAGCGGGGGCCTTAGCTCCTACGAGCAGTACTTC.

This clone appeared a few times. The chain is built from TRBV7-2 and TRBJ1-1; D not certain. The V end was cut by 4 bases, the J end by 4 bases, with 13 bases between. The CDR3 spans 14 residues. The germline gives CDR1 SGHTA, CDR2 FQGNSA. The CDR3 reads CASSSRPGSTEAFF. DNA for the CDR3: TGTGCCAGCAGCTCCCGGCCGGGGAGCACTGAAGCTTTCTTT.

This clone was detected a few times. The rearrangement uses TRBV10-3 and TRBJ2-7; tentatively, D is TRBD1 (6 bases). Trimming removed 2 bases from V and 4 bases from J, with 15 bases in between. There are 15 residues in the CDR3. CDR1 is ENHRY and CDR2 is SYGVKD in the germline V gene. CDR3 amino acids: CAISETPGQQYEQYF. CDR3 coding DNA: TGTGCCATCAGTGAGACCCCGGGACAACAATACGAGCAGTACTTC.

This clone came up once. V usage is TRBV24-1 and J usage is TRBJ1-3; no definite D call. The CDR3 has 15 residues. The V and J ends lost 4 bases and 2 bases respectively, with 11 bases between them. The germline gives CDR1 KGHDR, CDR2 SFDVKD. The CDR3 DNA reads TGTGCCACCAGTGACCCCTCGTCCCCTGGAAACACCATATATTTT. This gives the protein CATSDPSSPGNTIYF.

The chain couples TRBV29-1 to TRBJ2-5, with TRBD2 as a possible D gene (5 bases). The CDR3 totals 12 residues. V lost 4 bases, J lost 2 bases, and 8 bases lay in between. CDR1 and CDR2 from the germline V gene are SQVTM and ANQGSEA. The CDR3 DNA reads as TGCAGCGTTGGTAGAGGGCAAGAGACCCAGTACTTC. It translates to CSVGRGQETQYF.